Presented here are 30 T cell receptor beta chains from one specimen sequenced in a study of Graves' ophthalmopathy and Graves' hyperthyroidism. As the template, RNA transcripts were used to amplify TCR beta CDR3 regions. HTBI primers were employed in first-round RT-PCR, then a second-round multiplex PCR followed. A single record per CDR3 protein comes from TCRdb applying MiXCR to the multiplex PCR reads. The sample lists hundreds of thousands of distinct CDR3 sequences, about a fifth occurring once. Source material: peripheral blood. These TCRs come from a woman in her late teens or twenties with stable Graves' hyperthyroidism. Some clones in this sample may be carry-over from other donors' samples.

Many counts were recorded for this clonotype. The junction and the germline gene differ at one end; a read error may be behind it. The V call is TRBV11-2, the J call TRBJ2-2; tentatively, D is TRBD1 or TRBD2 (5 bases each). CDR3 length equals 13 residues. Per the germline V gene, CDR1 is SGHAT and CDR2 is FQNNGV. CDR3 amino acids: CASSLEGPGELFF. The CDR3 nucleotides read TGTGCCAGCAGTTTAGAGGGGCCCGGGGAGCTGTTTTTT.

This clonotype showed up just a few times. This chain joins TRBV19 and TRBJ1-1; D ambiguous. CDR3 size: 15 residues. The germline V and J ends were trimmed by 3 bases and 0 bases, with 11 bases remaining between them. Germline V gives CDR1 LNHDA, CDR2 SQIVND (reference sequence). CDR3 in amino acids: CASSIAYRMNTEAFF. The CDR3 DNA is TGTGCCAGTAGTATCGCCTACCGCATGAACACTGAAGCTTTCTTT.

There are many counts of this clonotype. This rearrangement joins TRBV12-3 or TRBV12-4 to TRBJ1-1; D is unclear. Trimming removed 1 base at V and 0 bases at J, with 9 bases between. The CDR3 is 15 amino acids. This CDR3 reads CASSLVEGVNTEAFF. CDR3 sequence (DNA): TGTGCCAGCAGTTTAGTCGAGGGAGTGAACACTGAAGCTTTCTTT.

Comments on this clonotype: An end of the junction does not agree with germline; a read error may underlie this. Written as DNA, the CDR3 is TGTGCCAGCAGTTCTCGGGCGAAGAACCAGGACTTC. This translates into CASSSRAKNQDF. The chain combines TRBV6-2 or TRBV6-3 with TRBJ2-5; D ambiguous. The CDR3 length is 12 residues. Germline-derived CDR1 and CDR2 are MNHEY and SVGEGT.

This clonotype came up many times. J is TRBJ1-6 and V is TRBV6-1; perhaps TRBD1 as D (5 bases). Trimming left V 7 bases short and J 6 bases short, with 16 bases between. There are 15 residues in the CDR3. Germline V gene data show CDR1 as MNHNS and CDR2 as SASEGT. In DNA form, the CDR3 reads TGTGCCAGCACCCCGGGGCAGCGGTTTAATTCACCCCTCCACTTT. Translating gives CASTPGQRFNSPLHF.

This clonotype was seen a handful of times. The rearrangement joins TRBV9 to TRBJ1-1, with TRBD1 as a possible D gene (5 bases). The CDR3 contains 14 residues. The V end lost 0 bases, the J end lost 4 bases, and 10 bases lay between the germline ends. Germline V gene sequence: CDR1 SGDLS, CDR2 YYNGEE. The CDR3 bases are TGTGCCAGCAGCGTAGTTCCGGGGGGCACTGAAGCTTTCTTT. Amino acids: CASSVVPGGTEAFF.

In its sample, this clonotype was seen many times. The gene calls are TRBV27 and TRBJ2-7; TRBD1 matches 7 bases. The J segment lost 4 bases and the V segment lost 4 bases, leaving 4 bases of the junction unmatched. This CDR3 has 13 residues. The germline gives CDR1 MNHEY, CDR2 SMNVEV (reference sequence). The CDR3 coding sequence is TGTGCCAGCAGTTCGGGACAGTATTACGAGCAGTACTTC. Its protein product is CASSSGQYYEQYF.

There are many counts of this clonotype. The chain couples TRBV20-1 to TRBJ1-1, with a tentative D call TRBD1 (5 bases). CDR1 is DFQATT, CDR2 SNEGSKA, per germline (reference sequence). Trimming shortened V by 6 bases and J by 7 bases, and 18 bases separated the two germline ends. This CDR3 contains 13 residues. CDR3 protein: CSARTALGDEAFF. CDR3 bases: TGCAGTGCCAGAACCGCGCTGGGGGATGAAGCTTTCTTT.

In this sample, this clonotype turned up many times. The rearrangement links TRBV28 to TRBJ2-7; D might be TRBD2 (7 bases). CDR3 length: 14 amino acids. V lost 7 bases, J lost 7 bases, and 20 bases lay in between. From germline, CDR1 is MDHEN and CDR2 SYDVKM. CDR3 sequence: CASIRDRGANEQYF. For the CDR3, the DNA is TGTGCCAGCATCAGGGATCGGGGGGCGAATGAGCAGTACTTC. Filled out from reference TRBV28 and TRBJ2-7, the complete variable domain reads DVKVTQSSRYLVKRTGEKVFLECVQDMDHENMFWYRQDPGLGLRLIYFSYDVKMKEKGDIPEGYSVSREKKERFSLILESASTNQTSMYLCASIRDRGANEQYFGPGTRLTVT.

This clonotype was picked up many times. The rearrangement uses TRBV7-2 and TRBJ2-7; D is perhaps TRBD1 (6 bases). Trimming removed 1 base from V and 1 base from J, with 17 bases in between. There are 17 residues in the CDR3. Germline V gene data show CDR1 as SGHTA and CDR2 as FQGNSA. The CDR3 DNA reads as TGTGCCAGCAGCTTAGGGCCAGCCAGGGGCGGTTCCTACGAGCAGTACTTC. This translates into CASSLGPARGGSYEQYF. The full variable domain, its missing parts supplied by reference TRBV7-2 and TRBJ2-7, is GAGVSQSPSNKVTEKGKDVELRCDPISGHTALYWYRQSLGQGLEFLIYFQGNSAPDKSGLPSDRFSAERTGGSVSTLTIQRTQQEDSAVYLCASSLGPARGGSYEQYFGPGTRLTVT.

This clonotype was detected ten times or more. The V gene is TRBV7-9, the J gene TRBJ1-1; D uncertain. CDR3 length: 13 amino acids. Germline V gene lookup returns CDR1 SEHNR and CDR2 FQNEAQ (reference sequence). Trimming left V 3 bases short and J 11 bases short, with 16 bases between. The CDR3 coding sequence is TGTGCCAGCAGCTTTGTCGGGGATAGCTTGGCTTTCTTT. Amino acid sequence: CASSFVGDSLAFF.

The chain has TRBV6-2 or TRBV6-3 and TRBJ2-7; tentative D call: TRBD1 (5 bases). Trimming left V 10 bases short and J 1 base short, with 20 bases between. Per germline, CDR1 MNHEY and CDR2 SVGEGT. This CDR3 region has 15 residues. CDR3 loop: CATKLTLDRSYEQYF. The CDR3 nucleotides are TGTGCCACCAAGTTAACCCTCGACAGATCCTACGAGCAGTACTTC.

The sample holds a few counts of this clonotype. The gene calls are TRBV25-1 and TRBJ2-3; D not resolved. Germline-derived CDR1 and CDR2 are MGHDK and SYGVNS. CDR3 length: 16 residues. V lost 3 bases and J lost 4, with 17 bases in between. CDR3 bases: TGTGCCAGCAGTGAGCGCTACCCTCCGCGCCCAGATACGCAGTATTTT. This encodes CASSERYPPRPDTQYF.

This clonotype was seen a single time. The J gene is TRBJ1-1, the V gene TRBV27, with 8 nucleotides matching TRBD1. V trimming: 3 bases; J trimming: 1 base; junction bases outside the gene matches: 4. The length of the CDR3 is 15 residues. Germline lookup yields CDR1 MNHEY and CDR2 SMNVEV (reference sequence). The CDR3 sequence: CASSFRGRSNTEAFF. The CDR3 DNA follows: TGTGCCAGCAGTTTCAGGGGGCGGTCGAACACTGAAGCTTTCTTT.

This clonotype has more than one count but fewer than ten. In nucleotides, the CDR3 is TGTGCCACCAAGATAGGGACAGGGGTTAGCACCGGGGAGCTGTTTTTT. This encodes CATKIGTGVSTGELFF. The chain couples TRBV24-1 to TRBJ2-2; 10 bases fit TRBD1. The CDR3 contains 16 residues. Unmatched junction bases numbered 9, after V lost 8 bases and J lost 4 bases. The germline CDR1 and CDR2 sequences are KGHDR and SFDVKD.

This clonotype was counted between two and nine times. The V call is TRBV12-3 or TRBV12-4, the J call TRBJ1-5; the match to TRBD1 covers 7 bases. Trimming removed 5 bases from V and 0 bases from J; junction bases left unmatched: 7. The CDR3 is 16 residues long. The CDR3, as DNA: TGTGCCAGCAGTCATGGACAGGTCCATAGCAATCAGCCCCAGCATTTT. Its translation: CASSHGQVHSNQPQHF.

This clonotype showed up many times. The chain couples TRBV15 to TRBJ2-7; TRBD2 might be the D (6 bases). Germline lookup yields CDR1 LNHNV and CDR2 YYDKDF (reference sequence). This CDR3 is built from 20 residues. Trimming shortened V by 5 bases and J by 0 bases, and 29 bases separated the two germline ends. CDR3 sequence: CATSGGYQHYQGASSYEQYF. The CDR3 DNA is TGTGCCACCAGCGGGGGGTATCAACACTATCAGGGTGCGAGCTCCTACGAGCAGTACTTC.

This clonotype was observed many times. The chain joins TRBV11-2 to TRBJ2-5; the match to TRBD1 covers 12 bases. This CDR3 is built from 17 residues. V lost 3 bases, J lost 9 bases, and 14 bases stayed unmatched. Germline assignment: CDR1 SGHAT and CDR2 FQNNGV. CDR3 nucleotides: TGTGCCAGCAGCTTTGTAGGCTGGGACAGGGGGCGAGTGGCCCAGTACTTC. Protein: CASSFVGWDRGRVAQYF.

The sample holds a few counts of this clonotype. The chain is built from TRBV6-1 and TRBJ2-1; 8 nucleotides line up with TRBD2. Germline-derived CDR1 and CDR2 are MNHNS and SASEGT. V gave up 6 bases and J gave up 9 bases; unmatched junction bases: 4. CDR3 length: 12 residues. The CDR3, as DNA: TGTGCCAGCAGGAGTCGGGAGGGTGAGCAGTTCTTC. It encodes CASRSREGEQFF.

This clonotype was counted at least ten times. This chain joins TRBV5-6 and TRBJ2-5; D unresolved. Germline assignment: CDR1 SGHDT and CDR2 YYEEEE. This CDR3 spans 12 amino acids. V gave up 1 base and J gave up 5 bases, with 6 bases separating them. CDR3 coding DNA: TGTGCCAGCAGCTTGTGGGGTGAGACCCAGTACTTC. Translating it yields CASSLWGETQYF.

Many counts were recorded for this clonotype. V usage is TRBV5-1 and J usage is TRBJ1-1; D unclear. Trimming took 7 bases from V and 2 from J, leaving 15 bases between them. Germline V gives CDR1 SGHRS, CDR2 YFSETQ. The CDR3 loop spans 14 amino acids. Written as DNA, the CDR3 is TGCGCCAGCCGACGGGCCAACCTAAACACTGAAGCTTTCTTT. As protein: CASRRANLNTEAFF.

This clonotype showed up just a few times. The CDR3 coding sequence is TGTGCCAGCAGTGACAAGGGTGCGACCTACGAGCAGTACTTC. Protein product: CASSDKGATYEQYF. The chain is built from TRBV6-1 and TRBJ2-7, with D unclear. The CDR3 has 14 amino acids. Trimming removed 3 bases at V and 2 bases at J, with 11 bases between. Per germline, CDR1 MNHNS and CDR2 SASEGT.

This clonotype was found many times. J is TRBJ1-5 and V is TRBV12-5; D unclear. With 3 bases removed from V and 4 bases from J, the gap between germline ends came to 7 bases. The CDR3 length is 13 residues. Germline V gene lookup returns CDR1 LGHNT and CDR2 FRNRAP. CDR3 nucleotides: TGTGCTAGTGGTTTAGGGCTAAATCAGCCCCAGCATTTT. Translated, it gives CASGLGLNQPQHF.

This clonotype was seen only a few times. The rearrangement uses TRBV4-1 and TRBJ1-1, with D uncertain. V lost 1 base, J lost 0 bases, and 12 bases lay in between. There are 16 residues in the CDR3. CDR1 MGHRA and CDR2 YSYEKL come from the germline V gene. CDR3 sequence: CASSQVFGGLNTEAFF. The CDR3 DNA reads as TGCGCCAGCAGCCAAGTTTTTGGAGGTCTGAACACTGAAGCTTTCTTT.

This clonotype was seen many times. The J gene is TRBJ1-1, the V gene TRBV3-1, with D uncertain. The V gene lost 0 bases and the J gene lost 0 bases, with 5 bases spanning the gap. CDR3 size: 14 residues. Germline CDR1 is LGHDT and CDR2 is YNNKEL (reference sequence). CDR3 loop: CASSQDWVNTEAFF. In DNA form, the CDR3 reads TGTGCCAGCAGCCAAGATTGGGTGAACACTGAAGCTTTCTTT.

This clonotype has ten or more counts. The chain recombines TRBV29-1 with TRBJ1-2; D uncertain. Trimming took off 2 bases at V and 6 bases at J, with 10 bases between the two ends. The germline V gene encodes CDR1 SQVTM and CDR2 ANQGSEA. The CDR3 is 12 amino acids. CDR3 in amino acids: CSVELGLNGYTF. In nucleotides, the CDR3 is TGCAGCGTTGAACTGGGGTTGAATGGCTACACCTTC.

This clonotype has ten or more counts. This sequence joins TRBV11-2 and TRBJ2-5; D gene ambiguous. V lost 3 bases and J 2 bases, leaving 7 bases between the germline ends. The germline V gene encodes CDR1 SGHAT and CDR2 FQNNGV. CDR3 size: 13 residues. CDR3 bases: TGTGCCAGCAGCTTTGCCTTGCAAGAGACCCAGTACTTC. Encoded protein: CASSFALQETQYF.

This clonotype was seen more than once but under ten times. The J gene is TRBJ2-7, the V gene TRBV7-2; possibly TRBD1 for D (7 bases). The V gene's germline CDR1 is SGHTA and CDR2 FQGNSA. The CDR3 contains 15 residues. Trimming cost V 0 bases and J 5 bases, with 14 bases left between them. As DNA, the CDR3 is TGTGCCAGCAGCTTAGCCTTTCAGGGGGAGGACGAGCAGTACTTC. Translating gives CASSLAFQGEDEQYF. Drawing the rest from reference TRBV7-2 and TRBJ2-7, the complete variable domain is GAGVSQSPSNKVTEKGKDVELRCDPISGHTALYWYRQSLGQGLEFLIYFQGNSAPDKSGLPSDRFSAERTGGSVSTLTIQRTQQEDSAVYLCASSLAFQGEDEQYFGPGTRLTVT.

This clonotype appeared many times. This chain joins TRBV27 and TRBJ1-6; D remains ambiguous. The CDR3 consists of 14 residues. The germline CDR1 and CDR2 sequences are MNHEY and SMNVEV (reference sequence). The ends were cut back, 4 bases at V and 5 bases at J, with 9 bases in the middle. This chain's CDR3 is CASSWASHNSPLHF. In DNA form, the CDR3 reads TGTGCCAGCAGTTGGGCATCCCATAATTCACCCCTCCACTTT.

This clonotype showed up many times. This chain connects TRBV4-1 to TRBJ1-1; possibly TRBD1 for D (5 bases). Germline lookup yields CDR1 MGHRA and CDR2 YSYEKL. This CDR3 is 14 amino acids long. Trimming pared 3 bases from V and 4 bases from J, leaving 12 bases between. This CDR3 is CASSHPSGGTEAFF. DNA of the CDR3: TGCGCCAGCAGCCACCCCTCGGGGGGCACTGAAGCTTTCTTT.